The present T cell receptor beta chain was sequenced within a study of blood T cell repertoires in COVID-19. The wider study: Researchers got acute and convalescent COVID-19 samples from the United States, Italy and Spain.

CDR3 size: 14 residues. Per the germline V gene, CDR1 is LNHDA and CDR2 is SQIVND (reference sequence). With V trimmed by 3 bases and J by 6 bases, 6 bases remained unmatched. As processed by the authors: Estimated nucleated cell counts came from reference gene primer amplification. Method: immunoSEQ multiplex PCR; TCRdb's copy keeps in-frame clones and lacks some. The V and J calls and clone size come from that table; D and trimming were worked out from the DNA. This table holds around 700,000 clones, about 90% found once. With respect to this clone: Other DNA sequences in this sample translate to the same CDR3.

This TCR was recovered from a woman younger than 30 with acute or convalescent COVID-19. Sequences were obtained from peripheral blood. The rearrangement links TRBV19 to TRBJ2-7; TRBD1 agrees at 9 bases. The CDR3 loop is CASSIGTGSGEQYF. Here the CDR3 DNA reads TGTGCCAGTAGTATCGGGACAGGGTCTGGCGAGCAGTACTTC.